These 32 T cell receptor beta chains came from one sample sequenced in a study of cytomegalovirus exposure and HLA in healthy donors. The PCR employed 60 Vbeta primers together with 13 Jbeta primers. Sequencing used immunoSEQ multiplex PCR; TCRdb keeps in-frame clones, though not all of them. The sample has approximately 120,000 clones; more than 70% are singletons. Sequences were obtained from PBMCs. These receptors all stem from a woman in her thirties in good health and CMV-seropositive.

In its sample, this clone was seen once. The rearrangement joins TRBV6-1 to TRBJ2-7; a possible D gene is TRBD1 (5 bases). CDR1 is MNHNS and CDR2 is SASEGT in the germline V gene. Trimming cost V 11 bases and J 5 bases, with 16 bases left between them. This CDR3 region has 12 residues. Here the CDR3 DNA reads TGTGCCTCTCCCAGTTTAGGGGACGAGCAGTACTTC. The encoded protein is CASPSLGDEQYF.

The genes are TRBV7-2 and TRBJ2-7; a possible D gene is TRBD1 (5 bases). CDR1 and CDR2 from the germline V gene are SGHTA and FQGNSA. V was trimmed by 3 bases and J by 5 bases, leaving 11 bases between them. The CDR3 is made up of 13 amino acids. The CDR3 coding sequence is TGTGCCAGCAGCTTCACCCAGGGAAACGAGCAGTACTTC. Protein sequence: CASSFTQGNEQYF.

J is TRBJ2-5 and V is TRBV6-6; weak D call: TRBD1 (5 bases). TRBJ2-7 explains the end of the DNA better; the J call may be wrong. The germline gives CDR1 MNHNY, CDR2 SVGAGI (reference sequence). The CDR3 is made up of 14 amino acids. CDR3 sequence reads: CASSYRGFSYEQYF. The CDR3 DNA sequence: TGTGCCAGCAGTTACAGGGGTTTTTCCTACGAGCAGTACTTC.

The CDR3 nucleotides read TGTGCCAGCAACAGGGAATACAATGAGCAGTTCTTC. Translated: CASNREYNEQFF. This rearrangement joins TRBV2 to TRBJ2-1, with D possibly being TRBD1 (6 bases). V lost 7 bases and J 4 bases, leaving 8 bases between the germline ends. This CDR3 contains 12 residues. From germline, CDR1 is SNHLY and CDR2 FYNNEI.

The chain links TRBV6-5 to TRBJ1-1; D not certain. Germline V gene data show CDR1 as MNHEY and CDR2 as SVGAGI. V lost 6 bases and J 1 base, leaving 9 bases between the germline ends. The CDR3 sequence is 13 residues long. CDR3 DNA sequence: TGTGCCAGCAGCCCACACCAGAACACTGAAGCTTTCTTT. Protein: CASSPHQNTEAFF.

This sequence joins TRBV6-5 and TRBJ1-2, with D hard to call. Trimming removed 2 bases at V and 4 bases at J, with 8 bases between. The CDR3 consists of 13 residues. Per germline, CDR1 MNHEY and CDR2 SVGAGI. CDR3 nucleotide sequence: TGTGCCAGCAGTTACCAGGCGGGCTATGGCTACACCTTC. Its protein product is CASSYQAGYGYTF.

The chain links TRBV2 to TRBJ2-5, with TRBD2 matching 7 bases. The junction had 6 bases not matched to a gene; V was cut back by 1 base and J by 1 base. The CDR3 is 16 amino acids. CDR1 and CDR2 from the germline V gene are SNHLY and FYNNEI. The CDR3, as DNA: TGTGCCAGCAGTGAAGGCCTTTCTAGCGGCCAAGAGACCCAGTACTTC. Translated, it gives CASSEGLSSGQETQYF.

J is TRBJ1-1 and V is TRBV7-3; D perhaps matches TRBD1 (6 bases). The CDR3 extends over 16 amino acids. Germline values: CDR1 SGHTA, CDR2 FQGTGA. Trimming took off 2 bases at V and 4 bases at J, with 17 bases between the two ends. Here the CDR3 reads CASSLSGGGLGTEAFF. As DNA, the CDR3 is TGTGCCAGCAGCTTATCGGGGGGCGGATTGGGCACTGAAGCTTTCTTT.

V gene TRBV9 combines with J gene TRBJ2-7; 11 nucleotides match TRBD1. Germline lookup yields CDR1 SGDLS and CDR2 YYNGEE. This CDR3 spans 15 amino acids. The V segment lost 4 bases and the J segment 2 bases; nucleotides outside the gene matches: 5. The CDR3 DNA sequence: TGTGCCAGCAGCAGAGGGACAGGGGGGCCCTACGAGCAGTACTTC. The encoded protein is CASSRGTGGPYEQYF.

A remark on this clone: One end of the junction fails to match germline, which may point to a read error. The V call is TRBV7-9, the J call TRBJ2-7; D ambiguous. Looked up from germline, CDR1 is SEHNR and CDR2 is FQNEAQ (reference sequence). The CDR3 is 12 residues long. CDR3 DNA sequence: TGTTCCAGCAGCTTTGAGAACTACGAGCAGTACTTC. As protein: CSSSFENYEQYF.

V gene TRBV4-2 combines with J gene TRBJ2-4, with 8 bases matching TRBD2. The CDR3 has 13 residues. Germline V lookup: CDR1 LGHNA, CDR2 YNFKEQ. Unmatched junction bases numbered 4, after V lost 3 bases and J lost 9 bases. The CDR3 region has the DNA TGTGCCAGCAGCCAGAGCGGGAGTGTCATTCAGTACTTC. As protein: CASSQSGSVIQYF.

This clone was observed a few times. The CDR3 DNA reads TGTGCCAGCAGCCCCGGGACAGGGGGCTACGAGCAGTACTTC. It codes for CASSPGTGGYEQYF. The chain recombines TRBV5-5 with TRBJ2-7; 11 positions match TRBD1. The V gene end was trimmed by 4 bases and the J gene end by 3 bases; junction bases not matched to a gene: 3. The CDR3 is 14 amino acids. Germline V lookup: CDR1 SGHKS, CDR2 YYEKEE (reference sequence).

This clone was observed once. CDR3 bases: TGTGCCTGGGACAGGAAGATGAACACTGAAGCTTTCTTT. This sequence encodes CAWDRKMNTEAFF. The chain joins TRBV30 to TRBJ1-1; weak D call: TRBD1 (6 bases). The CDR3 totals 13 residues. Per germline, CDR1 GTSNPN and CDR2 SVGIG (reference sequence). V was cut by 5 bases and J by 0 bases, with 10 bases left in between.

As regards this clone: This may be a read error: a much more frequent sequence differs by one nucleotide. The V gene is TRBV6-5, the J gene TRBJ2-2; TRBD2 is a possible D gene (5 bases). The CDR3 is 13 amino acids. Germline assignment: CDR1 MNHEY and CDR2 SVGAGI. This chain's CDR3 is CASSLTNTGEPFF. CDR3 DNA: TGTGCCAGCAGTTTGACTAACACCGGGGAGCCGTTTTTT.

This chain joins TRBV5-5 and TRBJ2-2; TRBD2 matches 7 bases. Looked up from germline, CDR1 is SGHKS and CDR2 is YYEKEE (reference sequence). The ends lost 0 bases at V and 0 bases at J; junction bases unmatched: 11. The CDR3 length is 19 residues. The CDR3 reads CASSLAGVGGTANTGELFF. The CDR3 nucleotides read TGTGCCAGCAGCTTGGCGGGGGTGGGGGGGACGGCGAACACCGGGGAGCTGTTTTTT.

This rearrangement joins TRBV10-3 to TRBJ1-1, with D perhaps TRBD1 (6 bases). Germline assignment: CDR1 ENHRY and CDR2 SYGVKD. V dropped 3 bases and J dropped 3 bases, with 8 bases sitting between them. There are 13 residues in the CDR3. The CDR3 region is CAISEPGDTEAFF. The CDR3 bases are TGTGCCATCAGTGAACCAGGGGACACTGAAGCTTTCTTT.

The rearrangement joins TRBV18 to TRBJ2-7; D might be TRBD2 (6 bases). Per germline, CDR1 KGHSH and CDR2 LQKENI. Between the trimmed V and J ends, which lost 0 bases and 2 bases, there was a span of 8 bases. The CDR3 loop spans 14 amino acids. The CDR3 nucleotides are TGTGCCAGCTCACCACCTAGCGGCGCCTACGAGCAGTACTTC. Its translation: CASSPPSGAYEQYF.

This chain joins TRBV10-3 and TRBJ2-1, with 8 bases identical to TRBD1. Per germline, CDR1 ENHRY and CDR2 SYGVKD. J lost 4 bases, V lost 3 bases, and 5 bases had no gene match. The CDR3 spans 15 residues. CDR3 amino acids: CAISDQGQGYNEQFF. The CDR3 DNA sequence: TGTGCCATCAGTGACCAAGGACAGGGTTACAATGAGCAGTTCTTC.

This clone appeared a single time. The CDR3 sequence: CASSIQERSGGYTF. The CDR3 coding sequence is TGTGCCAGCAGCATCCAGGAAAGGTCAGGTGGCTACACCTTC. The chain joins TRBV7-2 to TRBJ1-2; no clear D gene. The germline V gene encodes CDR1 SGHTA and CDR2 FQGNSA. Trimming took 5 bases from V and 7 from J, leaving 17 bases between them. The CDR3 has 14 residues.

The rearrangement joins TRBV28 to TRBJ2-7; D may be TRBD1 (5 bases). V lost 5 bases to trimming and J lost 5 bases, with 19 bases between them. CDR1 MDHEN and CDR2 SYDVKM come from the germline V gene. The CDR3 contains 15 residues. CDR3 DNA: TGTGCCAGCAGTACCTCCTCAACAGGAAGCCACGAGCAGTACTTC. Translated: CASSTSSTGSHEQYF.

This clone was observed a handful of times. V and J are TRBV25-1 and TRBJ2-2; no reliable D call. The CDR3 has 15 residues. From germline, CDR1 is MGHDK and CDR2 SYGVNS. Deletions cut 2 bases from V and 1 base from J, with 8 bases between. The CDR3 nucleotides are TGTGCCAGCAGTGAACTCCCCGTGAACACCGGGGAGCTGTTTTTT. As protein: CASSELPVNTGELFF.

The chain combines TRBV5-1 with TRBJ2-1; no clear D gene. V was trimmed by 5 bases and J by 5 bases, leaving 11 bases between them. Germline-derived CDR1 and CDR2 are SGHRS and YFSETQ. The CDR3 runs to 13 residues. The CDR3 here is CASRVGDNNEQFF. The DNA for the CDR3 is TGCGCCAGCAGGGTGGGCGACAACAATGAGCAGTTCTTC.

V gene TRBV27 combines with J gene TRBJ2-5; D possibly corresponds to TRBD1 (5 bases). Germline assignment: CDR1 MNHEY and CDR2 SMNVEV (reference sequence). The CDR3 totals 14 residues. Trimming cost V 2 bases and J 4 bases, with 11 bases left between them. The CDR3 reads CASSLGHSPETQYF. The CDR3 DNA is TGTGCCAGCAGTTTAGGACACTCCCCAGAGACCCAGTACTTC.

This clone was detected only a few times. The rearrangement uses TRBV25-1 and TRBJ1-4, with D hard to call. This CDR3 has 12 residues. Germline values: CDR1 MGHDK, CDR2 SYGVNS. The ends were cut back, 3 bases at V and 7 bases at J, with 6 bases in the middle. CDR3 in amino acids: CASSDLGEKLFF. Here the CDR3 DNA reads TGTGCCAGCAGTGATCTAGGTGAAAAACTGTTTTTT.

The V and J genes are TRBV11-2 and TRBJ1-2; the match to TRBD1 covers 9 bases. Germline V gene lookup returns CDR1 SGHAT and CDR2 FQNNGV. The trim removed 5 bases at V and 6 bases at J, leaving 4 bases unmatched. This CDR3 comprises 13 residues. The CDR3 protein is CASSPGTGNGYTF. The CDR3, as DNA: TGTGCCAGCAGCCCGGGGACAGGGAATGGCTACACCTTC.

The chain couples TRBV10-1 to TRBJ2-3; 10 bases map to TRBD2. The germline V gene encodes CDR1 WNHNN and CDR2 SYGVQD (reference sequence). V lost 0 bases to trimming and J lost 5 bases; unmatched junction nucleotides: 5. This CDR3 spans 16 amino acids. DNA of the CDR3: TGCGCCAGCAGTGAGTCATTAGCGGGAGGAGGAGATACGCAGTATTTT. This gives the protein CASSESLAGGGDTQYF.

This chain links TRBV29-1 with TRBJ1-4, with D possibly matching TRBD1 (5 bases). Germline V gene lookup returns CDR1 SQVTM and CDR2 ANQGSEA. The length of the CDR3 is 12 residues. Trimming shortened V by 6 bases and J by 6 bases, and 11 bases separated the two germline ends. This chain's CDR3 is CSVQGNDEKLFF. The CDR3, as DNA: TGCAGCGTCCAGGGAAATGATGAAAAACTGTTTTTT.

In regard to this clone: Germline is not matched at one junction end, which may reflect a read error. V gene TRBV6-6 combines with J gene TRBJ2-7; tentative D call: TRBD1 (6 bases). The length of the CDR3 is 13 residues. Germline CDR1 reads MNHNY; CDR2 reads SVGAGI (reference sequence). The CDR3 region is CASRQGPGDQVFF. The CDR3 bases are TGTGCCAGCAGGCAGGGGCCAGGGGACCAAGTCTTCTTC.

The chain links TRBV27 to TRBJ2-5, with D perhaps matching TRBD2 (6 bases). This CDR3 has 14 amino acids. The germline V gene encodes CDR1 MNHEY and CDR2 SMNVEV (reference sequence). Trimming cost V 3 bases and J 4 bases, with 12 bases left between them. CDR3 amino acids: CASSLNGRGETQYF. The CDR3 nucleotides are TGTGCCAGCAGTTTGAACGGGAGAGGAGAGACCCAGTACTTC.

V and J are TRBV29-1 and TRBJ2-1; D might be TRBD1 (5 bases). The CDR3 length is 12 residues. The V gene lost 7 bases and the J gene lost 4 bases, with 11 bases spanning the gap. Germline V lookup: CDR1 SQVTM, CDR2 ANQGSEA. CDR3 in amino acids: CSGDRGYNEQFF. CDR3 bases: TGCAGCGGAGATAGGGGATACAATGAGCAGTTCTTC.

The rearrangement joins TRBV2 to TRBJ2-4; TRBD2 is a possible D gene (6 bases). CDR1 SNHLY and CDR2 FYNNEI come from the germline V gene. Trimming shortened V by 7 bases and J by 6 bases, and 19 bases separated the two germline ends. This CDR3 is 15 amino acids long. The DNA for the CDR3 is TGTGCCAGCATTAGCGGCAGTTTTATAGGAAACATTCAGTACTTC. Translating gives CASISGSFIGNIQYF. Based on the CDR3 plus reference TRBV2 and TRBJ2-4, the full variable domain is EPEVTQTPSHQVTQMGQEVILRCVPISNHLYFYWYRQILGQKVEFLVSFYNNEISEKSEIFDDQFSVERPDGSNFTLKIRSTKLEDSAMYFCASISGSFIGNIQYFGAGTRLSVL.

V is TRBV20-1 and J is TRBJ2-7; the D gene is possibly TRBD1 (5 bases). The length of the CDR3 is 11 residues. Germline V gives CDR1 DFQATT, CDR2 SNEGSKA (reference sequence). Trimming removed 0 bases from V and 9 bases from J, with 9 bases in between. CDR3 DNA sequence: TGCAGTGCTAGAGAGATGCAGGGGCAGTACTTC. This sequence encodes CSAREMQGQYF.